A selection of T cell receptor beta chains follows, all from one sample in a study of monozygotic twins with inflammatory bowel disease. With the 5' RACE reads reprocessed, TCRdb shows one record per CDR3 protein and no DNA. The record lists around 450,000 distinct CDR3 sequences, of which the ten most abundant hold 2.4%. The sample was blood. The source of these receptors is a human donor with ulcerative colitis or Crohn's disease, or a healthy co-twin of an affected twin (not recorded which). The CDR3 runs from the conserved cysteine through the conserved F or W. The order of the fields is CDR3 protein, J gene, V gene.

CDR3aa: CASSQVGLARGNEQFF; j_gene: TRBJ2-1; v_gene: TRBV4-2
CDR3aa: CASSPQQGSYGYTF; j_gene: TRBJ1-2; v_gene: TRBV5-1
CDR3aa: CASSEGATDTQYF; j_gene: TRBJ2-3; v_gene: TRBV18
CDR3aa: CAIGRGSITDTQYF; j_gene: TRBJ2-3; v_gene: TRBV10-3
CDR3aa: CASSSRDRGGTLHF; j_gene: TRBJ1-6; v_gene: TRBV12-3/TRBV12-4
CDR3aa: CASSQAGSGWGTEAFF; j_gene: TRBJ1-1; v_gene: TRBV3-1
CDR3aa: CASSLGDHRTQYF; j_gene: TRBJ2-5; v_gene: TRBV5-8
CDR3aa: CATALGTGYGYTF; j_gene: TRBJ1-2; v_gene: TRBV15
CDR3aa: CSARDRVNYGYTF; j_gene: TRBJ1-2; v_gene: TRBV20-1
CDR3aa: CATSGGPRDGELFF; j_gene: TRBJ2-2; v_gene: TRBV24-1
CDR3aa: CASSPGTLGETQYF; j_gene: TRBJ2-5; v_gene: TRBV27
CDR3aa: CASSRGQGAEQPQHF; j_gene: TRBJ1-5; v_gene: TRBV6-1
CDR3aa: CASSPLDRDTQYF; j_gene: TRBJ2-3; v_gene: TRBV5-1
CDR3aa: CASSWNTEAFF; j_gene: TRBJ1-1; v_gene: TRBV12-3/TRBV12-4
CDR3aa: CSARDGRLWEQYF; j_gene: TRBJ2-7; v_gene: TRBV20-1
CDR3aa: CASSVASGSYYEQYF; j_gene: TRBJ2-7; v_gene: TRBV9
CDR3aa: CASSPGSERNEKLFF; j_gene: TRBJ1-4; v_gene: TRBV18
CDR3aa: CASSLRRAQNQPQHF; j_gene: TRBJ1-5; v_gene: TRBV12-3/TRBV12-4
CDR3aa: CASSEARESKQYF; j_gene: TRBJ2-7; v_gene: TRBV2
CDR3aa: CASSGGGDLGETQYF; j_gene: TRBJ2-5; v_gene: TRBV9
CDR3aa: CASTRGSSYNSPLHF; j_gene: TRBJ1-6; v_gene: TRBV6-2/TRBV6-3
CDR3aa: CASSLRAATNEQFF; j_gene: TRBJ2-1; v_gene: TRBV7-9
CDR3aa: CATSVGAYEQYF; j_gene: TRBJ2-7; v_gene: TRBV10-3
CDR3aa: CAWGQTGGEETQYF; j_gene: TRBJ2-5; v_gene: TRBV30
CDR3aa: CASSPIPGAGESTDTQYF; j_gene: TRBJ2-3; v_gene: TRBV5-1
CDR3aa: CASSLASTSQAFF; j_gene: TRBJ1-1; v_gene: TRBV7-2
CDR3aa: CASSGEGTGGNEQFF; j_gene: TRBJ2-1; v_gene: TRBV2
CDR3aa: CASSASGGSGSYEQYF; j_gene: TRBJ2-7; v_gene: TRBV6-1
CDR3aa: CATSRNPGQGTDIQYF; j_gene: TRBJ2-4; v_gene: TRBV15
CDR3aa: CASSLRGTGPYEQYF; j_gene: TRBJ2-7; v_gene: TRBV11-1
CDR3aa: CASSSRASGNTIYF; j_gene: TRBJ1-3; v_gene: TRBV7-2
CDR3aa: CASSPPDRGPTGELFF; j_gene: TRBJ2-2; v_gene: TRBV28
CDR3aa: CASSPPYDFEKLFF; j_gene: TRBJ1-4; v_gene: TRBV18
CDR3aa: CSVEAGGKQETQYF; j_gene: TRBJ2-5; v_gene: TRBV29-1
CDR3aa: CSTGRLDGGYTF; j_gene: TRBJ1-2; v_gene: TRBV20-1
CDR3aa: CASSSPGLARTGELFF; j_gene: TRBJ2-2; v_gene: TRBV28
CDR3aa: CASKEDGILSYNEQFF; j_gene: TRBJ2-1; v_gene: TRBV7-9
CDR3aa: CASSLQGEVSPLHF; j_gene: TRBJ1-6; v_gene: TRBV12-3/TRBV12-4
CDR3aa: CASRSGTGEEKLFF; j_gene: TRBJ1-4; v_gene: TRBV5-1
CDR3aa: CASSLRIRDGTAGYEQYF; j_gene: TRBJ2-7; v_gene: TRBV5-1
CDR3aa: CASSSGTSLGNEQFF; j_gene: TRBJ2-1; v_gene: TRBV7-9
CDR3aa: CASSKSDRGTEAFF; j_gene: TRBJ1-1; v_gene: TRBV7-9
CDR3aa: CATLSETGWNQPQHF; j_gene: TRBJ1-5; v_gene: TRBV19
CDR3aa: CASSMGQFRSVDEQFF; j_gene: TRBJ2-1; v_gene: TRBV5-1
CDR3aa: CASFGQLNEQFF; j_gene: TRBJ2-1; v_gene: TRBV18
CDR3aa: CASRAGAAKNIQYF; j_gene: TRBJ2-4; v_gene: TRBV27
CDR3aa: CSARPSRGGEWDTEAFF; j_gene: TRBJ1-1; v_gene: TRBV20-1
CDR3aa: CASSSRGASGARQNTGELFF; j_gene: TRBJ2-2; v_gene: TRBV5-1
CDR3aa: CASSPLSSGGAHYNEQFF; j_gene: TRBJ2-1; v_gene: TRBV7-3
CDR3aa: CASSSRGYTAYEQYF; j_gene: TRBJ2-7; v_gene: TRBV12-3/TRBV12-4
CDR3aa: CASSPLGGAQEGYTF; j_gene: TRBJ1-2; v_gene: TRBV18
CDR3aa: CASSLAGISFARDTNTEAFF; j_gene: TRBJ1-1; v_gene: TRBV5-6
CDR3aa: CASSFPESNEQFF; j_gene: TRBJ2-1; v_gene: TRBV7-3
CDR3aa: CSAQTGFNYGYTF; j_gene: TRBJ1-2; v_gene: TRBV20-1
CDR3aa: CASSLAPGTSMYEQFF; j_gene: TRBJ2-1; v_gene: TRBV5-1
CDR3aa: CASSSGVLEAEAFF; j_gene: TRBJ1-1; v_gene: TRBV5-1
CDR3aa: CASSQGGSPYGYTF; j_gene: TRBJ1-2; v_gene: TRBV13
CDR3aa: CASSGTGGYETQYF; j_gene: TRBJ2-5; v_gene: TRBV7-9